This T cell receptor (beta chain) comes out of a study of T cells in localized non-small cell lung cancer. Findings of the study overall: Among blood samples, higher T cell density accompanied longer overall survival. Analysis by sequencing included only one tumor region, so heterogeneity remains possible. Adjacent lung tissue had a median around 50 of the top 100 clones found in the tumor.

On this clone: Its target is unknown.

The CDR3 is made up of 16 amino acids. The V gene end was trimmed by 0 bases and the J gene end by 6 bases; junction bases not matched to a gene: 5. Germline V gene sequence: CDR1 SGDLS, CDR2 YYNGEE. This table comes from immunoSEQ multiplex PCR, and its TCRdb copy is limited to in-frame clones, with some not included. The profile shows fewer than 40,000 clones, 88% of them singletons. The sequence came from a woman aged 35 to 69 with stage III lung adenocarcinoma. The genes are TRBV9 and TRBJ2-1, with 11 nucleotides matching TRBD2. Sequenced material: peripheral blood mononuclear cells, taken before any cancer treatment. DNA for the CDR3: TGTGCCAGCAGCGTAGTTCCTAGCGGGAGGATCAATGAGCAGTTCTTC. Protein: CASSVVPSGRINEQFF.